This TCR beta chain is drawn from a study of T cells after yellow fever vaccination. Study context: Fractions of limited cellularity were prepared by means of SMART-Seq v4 Ultra Low Input.

TCRdb called the 5' RACE reads again in MiXCR, with one record for every CDR3 protein. Among approximately 300,000 distinct CDR3 sequences listed, 8.5% to 9% were seen once. V was pared by 3 bases and J by 6 bases, with 6 bases of the junction left unmatched. CDR3 length equals 15 residues. Germline CDR1 reads SGDLS; CDR2 reads YYNGEE. The clonotype was recovered from a man aged 18 to 29 who received the YFV17D yellow fever vaccine. The chain joins TRBV9 to TRBJ2-3, with TRBD2 matching over 11 bases. Sequenced here: PBMCs, sampled on the day of the first yellow fever vaccination. CDR3 in amino acids: CASSAILAGVDTQYF. The DNA of the CDR3 is TGTGCCAGCAGCGCCATACTAGCGGGGGTCGATACGCAGTATTTT.